This T cell receptor (beta chain) was sequenced for a study of cytomegalovirus exposure and HLA in healthy donors. CDR3 length equals 14 residues. The germline CDR1 and CDR2 sequences are MNHNS and SASEGT. With 5 bases clipped from V and 6 bases from J, the junction kept 7 bases outside the gene matches. Primers: 60 Vbeta forward and 13 Jbeta reverse. Clones were read by immunoSEQ multiplex PCR, and TCRdb kept only the in-frame ones, dropping some. The repertoire holds 95,000 or so clones, with 80% to 85% as singletons. The specimen sequenced was PBMCs. This clonotype was sampled from a woman in her 70s in good health and CMV-seropositive. The V gene is TRBV6-1, the J gene TRBJ2-1, with TRBD2 identical over 7 bases. Written as DNA, the CDR3 is TGTGCCAGCAGTCCTGGGAGGGCTTCCAATGAGCAGTTCTTC. Residues: CASSPGRASNEQFF.